Sequencing of this T cell receptor (beta chain) was carried out in a study of metastatic and nonmetastatic thyroid tumors. Background on the study: Repertoires were compared across blood and tumor or nodule tissue from malignant and benign thyroid patients.

Per the study methods: It was from CDR3 differences across clinicopathological groups that a distant-metastasis classifier for papillary thyroid cancer was built. MiXCR was used by TCRdb to re-call the PCR reads. TCRdb, rather than the study authors, made the V and J calls. This sample carries about 21,000 clones, approximately 25% of them seen once, and the ten largest clones take about a fifth. The germline V gene encodes CDR1 SNHLY and CDR2 FYNNEI. Trimming cost V 5 bases and J 6 bases; bases outside gene matches: 7. This CDR3 spans 15 amino acids. Study results and caveats: Within blood and tumor, benign nodules reportedly had significantly lower TCR beta diversity than malignant thyroid tumors did.

In its sample, this clone was seen many times. Its antigen is currently unknown. Each patient came to thyroid surgery without any prior treatment (of any kind). This sequence was found in a female donor with papillary thyroid cancer or a benign thyroid nodule (not recorded which). Some clones in this sample may be carry-over from other donors' samples. This chain links TRBV2 with TRBJ1-5; 10 bases fit TRBD1. Sequenced sample: blood. The CDR3 DNA reads as TGTGCCAGCAGTCCCGACAGGGGGCGAAGTCAGCCCCAGCATTTT. This encodes CASSPDRGRSQPQHF.